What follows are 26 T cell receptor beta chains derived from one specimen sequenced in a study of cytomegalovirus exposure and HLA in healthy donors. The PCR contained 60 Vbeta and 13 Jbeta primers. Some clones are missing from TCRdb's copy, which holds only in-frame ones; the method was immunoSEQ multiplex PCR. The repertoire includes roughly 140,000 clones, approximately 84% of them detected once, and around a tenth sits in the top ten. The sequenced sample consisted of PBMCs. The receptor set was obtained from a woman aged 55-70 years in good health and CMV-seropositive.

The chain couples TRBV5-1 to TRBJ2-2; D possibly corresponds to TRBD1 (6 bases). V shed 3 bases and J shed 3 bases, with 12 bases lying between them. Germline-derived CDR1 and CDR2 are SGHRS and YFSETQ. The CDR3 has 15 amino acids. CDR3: CASSSGVRDTGELFF. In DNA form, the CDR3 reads TGCGCCAGCAGCTCAGGGGTCAGGGACACCGGGGAGCTGTTTTTT.

The CDR3 region is CASSQRPPGTSGMRMPDTQYF. In nucleotides, the CDR3 is TGTGCCAGCAGCCAGCGCCCGCCCGGGACTAGCGGGATGCGAATGCCAGATACGCAGTATTTT. The chain has TRBV4-2 and TRBJ2-3; TRBD2 matches at 13 bases. The germline V gene has CDR1 LGHNA and CDR2 YNFKEQ. J lost 4 bases, V lost 3 bases, and 19 bases had no gene match. The length of the CDR3 is 21 residues.

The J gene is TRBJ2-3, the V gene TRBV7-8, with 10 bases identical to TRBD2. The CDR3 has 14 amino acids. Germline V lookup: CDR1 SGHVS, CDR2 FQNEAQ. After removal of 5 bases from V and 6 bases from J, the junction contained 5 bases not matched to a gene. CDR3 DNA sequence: TGTGCCAGCAGCCGGACTAGCGGAAGTGATACGCAGTATTTT. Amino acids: CASSRTSGSDTQYF.

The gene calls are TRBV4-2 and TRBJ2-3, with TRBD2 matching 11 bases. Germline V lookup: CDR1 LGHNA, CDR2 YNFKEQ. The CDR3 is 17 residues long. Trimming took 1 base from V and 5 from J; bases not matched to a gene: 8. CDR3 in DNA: TGTGCCAGCAGCCAAGGGACACTAGCGGGAGTTAGAGATACGCAGTATTTT. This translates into CASSQGTLAGVRDTQYF.

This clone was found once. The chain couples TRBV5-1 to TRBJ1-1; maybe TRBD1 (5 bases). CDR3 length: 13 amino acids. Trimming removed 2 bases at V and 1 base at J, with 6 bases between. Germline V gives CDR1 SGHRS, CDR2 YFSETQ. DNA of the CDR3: TGCGCCAGCAGCTTTACAGGGAACACTGAAGCTTTCTTT. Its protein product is CASSFTGNTEAFF. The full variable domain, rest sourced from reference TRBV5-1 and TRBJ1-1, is KAGVTQTPRYLIKTRGQQVTLSCSPISGHRSVSWYQQTPGQGLQFLFEYFSETQRNKGNFPGRFSGRQFSNSRSEMNVSTLELGDSALYLCASSFTGNTEAFFGQGTRLTVV.

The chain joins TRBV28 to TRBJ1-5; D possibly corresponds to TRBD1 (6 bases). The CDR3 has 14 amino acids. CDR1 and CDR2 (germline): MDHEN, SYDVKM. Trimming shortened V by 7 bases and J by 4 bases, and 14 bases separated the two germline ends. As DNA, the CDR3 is TGTGCCAGCACCCTAGGGGGATCTAATCAGCCCCAGCATTTT. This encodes CASTLGGSNQPQHF.

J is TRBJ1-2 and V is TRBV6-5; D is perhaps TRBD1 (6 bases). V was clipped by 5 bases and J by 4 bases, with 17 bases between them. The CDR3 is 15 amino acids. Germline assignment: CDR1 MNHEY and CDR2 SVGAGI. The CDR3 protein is CASSTTGSWGYGYTF. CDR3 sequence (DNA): TGTGCCAGCAGTACTACAGGGAGTTGGGGCTATGGCTACACCTTC.

The CDR3 sequence is CASSSLAGAVTEQYF. Written as DNA, the CDR3 is TGTGCCAGCAGTAGCCTAGCGGGAGCCGTAACCGAGCAGTACTTC. The V gene is TRBV28, the J gene TRBJ2-7, with TRBD2 identical over 10 bases. V trimming: 5 bases; J trimming: 6 bases; junction bases outside the gene matches: 10. Germline V gene lookup returns CDR1 MDHEN and CDR2 SYDVKM. The CDR3 loop spans 15 amino acids.

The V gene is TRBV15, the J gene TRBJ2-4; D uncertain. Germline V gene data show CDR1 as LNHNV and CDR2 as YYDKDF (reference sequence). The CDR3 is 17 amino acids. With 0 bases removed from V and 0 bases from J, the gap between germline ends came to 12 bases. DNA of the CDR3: TGTGCCACCAGCAGAGATCGCGGAATACTAGCCAAAAACATTCAGTACTTC. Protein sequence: CATSRDRGILAKNIQYF.

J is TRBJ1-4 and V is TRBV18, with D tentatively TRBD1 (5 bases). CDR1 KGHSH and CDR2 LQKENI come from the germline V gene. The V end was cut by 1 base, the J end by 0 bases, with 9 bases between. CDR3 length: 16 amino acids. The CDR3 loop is CASSPRGGATNEKLFF. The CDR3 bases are TGTGCCAGCTCACCACGCGGGGGGGCAACTAATGAAAAACTGTTTTTT.

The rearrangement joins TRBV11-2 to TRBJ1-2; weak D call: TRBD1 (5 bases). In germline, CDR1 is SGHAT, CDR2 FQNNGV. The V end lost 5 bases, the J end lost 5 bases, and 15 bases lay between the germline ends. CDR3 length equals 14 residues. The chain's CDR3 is CASSPVGGLYGYTF. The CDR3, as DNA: TGTGCCAGCAGCCCCGTCGGGGGACTGTATGGCTACACCTTC.

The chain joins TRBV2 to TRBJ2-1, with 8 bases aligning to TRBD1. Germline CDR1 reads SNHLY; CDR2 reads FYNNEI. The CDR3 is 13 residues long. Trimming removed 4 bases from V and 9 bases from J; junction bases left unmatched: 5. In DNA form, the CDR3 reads TGTGCCAGCAGTGGACAGGGGAAAGGTGAGCAGTTCTTC. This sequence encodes CASSGQGKGEQFF.

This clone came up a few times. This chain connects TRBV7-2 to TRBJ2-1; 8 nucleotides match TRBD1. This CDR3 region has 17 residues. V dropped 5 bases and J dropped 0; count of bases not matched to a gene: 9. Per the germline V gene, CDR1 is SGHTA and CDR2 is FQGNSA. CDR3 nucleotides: TGTGCCAGCAGCCCCCGACAGGGGCTCAGCTCCTACAATGAGCAGTTCTTC. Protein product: CASSPRQGLSSYNEQFF. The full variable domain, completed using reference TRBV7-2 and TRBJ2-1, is GAGVSQSPSNKVTEKGKDVELRCDPISGHTALYWYRQSLGQGLEFLIYFQGNSAPDKSGLPSDRFSAERTGGSVSTLTIQRTQQEDSAVYLCASSPRQGLSSYNEQFFGPGTRLTVL.

This CDR3 reads CASSSGINEQFF. The CDR3 DNA is TGTGCCAGCAGTAGCGGGATAAATGAGCAGTTCTTC. The chain joins TRBV28 to TRBJ2-1, with 7 bases fitting TRBD2. CDR1 is MDHEN, CDR2 SYDVKM, per germline. Germline trimming cut 5 bases from V and 7 bases from J; bases unmatched to any gene: 2. This CDR3 has 12 amino acids.

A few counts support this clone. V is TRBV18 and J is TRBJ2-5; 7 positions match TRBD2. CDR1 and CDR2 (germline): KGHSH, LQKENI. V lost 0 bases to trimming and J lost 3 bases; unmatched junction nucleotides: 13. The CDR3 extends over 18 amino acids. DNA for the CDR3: TGTGCCAGCTCACCACCGGGGGGGAGCGGAGGACGAGAAGAGACCCAGTACTTC. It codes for CASSPPGGSGGREETQYF.

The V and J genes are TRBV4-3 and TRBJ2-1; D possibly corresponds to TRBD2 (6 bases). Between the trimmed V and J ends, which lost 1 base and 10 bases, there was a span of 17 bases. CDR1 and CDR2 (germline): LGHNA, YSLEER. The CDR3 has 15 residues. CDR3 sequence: CASSQGTGAIDEQFF. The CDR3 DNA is TGCGCCAGCAGCCAAGGAACGGGAGCTATAGACGAGCAGTTCTTC.

DNA for the CDR3: TGTGCCAGCAGTGTAACTCTCGGACAGTTGGGACAGCCCCAGCATTTT. It specifies CASSVTLGQLGQPQHF. This chain connects TRBV6-1 to TRBJ1-5, with a weak D call TRBD1 (6 bases). Trimming left V 4 bases short and J 7 bases short, with 20 bases between. Germline CDR1 and CDR2: MNHNS and SASEGT. This CDR3 spans 16 amino acids.

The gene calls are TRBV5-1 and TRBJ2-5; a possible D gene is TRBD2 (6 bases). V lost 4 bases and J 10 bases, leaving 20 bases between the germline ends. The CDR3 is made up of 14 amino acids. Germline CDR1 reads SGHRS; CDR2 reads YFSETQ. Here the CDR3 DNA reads TGCGCCAGCAGCGCCTCTAGCGCCCTCGGGGACCAGTACTTC. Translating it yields CASSASSALGDQYF.

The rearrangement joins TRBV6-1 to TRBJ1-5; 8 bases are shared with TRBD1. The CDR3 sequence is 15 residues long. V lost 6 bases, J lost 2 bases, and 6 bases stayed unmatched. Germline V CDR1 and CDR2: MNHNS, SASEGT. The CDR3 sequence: CASRDRVGGNQPQHF. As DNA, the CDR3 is TGTGCCAGCAGGGACAGGGTCGGGGGCAATCAGCCCCAGCATTTT.

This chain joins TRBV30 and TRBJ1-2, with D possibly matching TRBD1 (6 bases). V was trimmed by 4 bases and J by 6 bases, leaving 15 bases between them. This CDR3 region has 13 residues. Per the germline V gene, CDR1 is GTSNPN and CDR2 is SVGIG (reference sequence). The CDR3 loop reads CAWTGGGANGYTF. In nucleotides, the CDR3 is TGTGCCTGGACCGGGGGGGGCGCGAATGGCTACACCTTC. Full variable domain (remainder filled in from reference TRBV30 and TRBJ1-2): SQTIHQWPATLVQPVGSPLSLECTVEGTSNPNLYWYRQAAGRGLQLLFYSVGIGQISSEVPQNLSASRPQDRQFILSSKKLLLSDSGFYLCAWTGGGANGYTFGSGTRLTVV.

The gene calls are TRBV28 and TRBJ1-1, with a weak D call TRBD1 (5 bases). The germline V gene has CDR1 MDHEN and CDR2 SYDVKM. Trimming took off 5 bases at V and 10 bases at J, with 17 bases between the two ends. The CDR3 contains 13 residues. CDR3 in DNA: TGTGCCAGCAGTGAACAGGCCCCCCCGGGAGCTTTCTTT. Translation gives CASSEQAPPGAFF.

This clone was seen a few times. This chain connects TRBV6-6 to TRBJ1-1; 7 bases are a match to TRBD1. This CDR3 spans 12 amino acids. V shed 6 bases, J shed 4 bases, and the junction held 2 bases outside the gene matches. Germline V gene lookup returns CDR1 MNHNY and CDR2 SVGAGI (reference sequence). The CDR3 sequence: CASRPGGTEAFF. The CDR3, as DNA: TGTGCCAGCAGACCAGGGGGCACTGAAGCTTTCTTT.

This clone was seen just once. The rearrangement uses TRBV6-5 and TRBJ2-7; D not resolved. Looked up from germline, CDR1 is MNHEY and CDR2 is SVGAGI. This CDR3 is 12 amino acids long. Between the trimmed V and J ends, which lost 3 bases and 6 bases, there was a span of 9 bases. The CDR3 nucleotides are TGTGCCAGCAGTTATTTTGGCGGCGAGCAGTACTTC. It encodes CASSYFGGEQYF.

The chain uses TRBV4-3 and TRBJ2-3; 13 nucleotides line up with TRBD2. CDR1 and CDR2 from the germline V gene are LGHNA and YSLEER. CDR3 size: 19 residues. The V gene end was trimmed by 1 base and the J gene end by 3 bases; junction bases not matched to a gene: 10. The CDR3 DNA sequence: TGCGCCAGCAGCCAAGCGGGACCCCGACTAGCGGGAGGAACAGATACGCAGTATTTT. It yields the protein CASSQAGPRLAGGTDTQYF.

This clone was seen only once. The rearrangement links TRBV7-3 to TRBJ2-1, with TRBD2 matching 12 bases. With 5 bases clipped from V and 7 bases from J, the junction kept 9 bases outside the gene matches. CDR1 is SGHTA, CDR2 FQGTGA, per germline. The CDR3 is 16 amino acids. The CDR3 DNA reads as TGTGCCAGCAGCCAAGGCCTAGCGGGGGGGTGGAATGAGCAGTTCTTC. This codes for CASSQGLAGGWNEQFF. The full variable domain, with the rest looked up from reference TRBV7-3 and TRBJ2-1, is GAGVSQTPSNKVTEKGKYVELRCDPISGHTALYWYRQSLGQGPEFLIYFQGTGAADDSGLPNDRFFAVRPEGSVSTLKIQRTERGDSAVYLCASSQGLAGGWNEQFFGPGTRLTVL.

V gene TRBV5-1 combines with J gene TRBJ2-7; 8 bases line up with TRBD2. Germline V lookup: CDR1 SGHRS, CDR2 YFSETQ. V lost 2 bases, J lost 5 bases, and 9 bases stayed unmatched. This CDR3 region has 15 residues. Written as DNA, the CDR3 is TGCGCCAGCAGCTTACCGGGACTAGTATTCGACGAGCAGTACTTC. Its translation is CASSLPGLVFDEQYF. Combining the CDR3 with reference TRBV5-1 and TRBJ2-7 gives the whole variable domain KAGVTQTPRYLIKTRGQQVTLSCSPISGHRSVSWYQQTPGQGLQFLFEYFSETQRNKGNFPGRFSGRQFSNSRSEMNVSTLELGDSALYLCASSLPGLVFDEQYFGPGTRLTVT.